This T cell receptor beta chain comes out of a study of Graves' ophthalmopathy and Graves' hyperthyroidism. General study results and limits: Blood was where most expanded thyroid clonotypes above 0.001 frequency also turned up.

For repertoire sequencing, the TCR beta CDR3 regions were amplified from RNA transcripts. An opening RT-PCR round employed HTBI primers and preceded a second-round multiplex PCR. TCRdb fed the multiplex PCR reads into MiXCR, producing one record per CDR3 protein. The sample consists of 500,000 to 600,000 distinct CDR3 sequences, 39% of them appearing once. Comments on this clonotype: The target antigen is unknown.

The germline gives CDR1 SGHDN, CDR2 FVKESK. The CDR3 loop spans 13 amino acids. The V gene lost 0 bases and the J gene lost 8 bases, with 10 bases spanning the gap. Sequenced input: peripheral blood or thyroid tissue (not recorded which). The chain is built from TRBV14 and TRBJ1-1; perhaps TRBD1 as D (5 bases). This sequence was found in an adult man with Graves' hyperthyroidism. CDR3 in amino acids: CASSQENAGEAFF. The CDR3 bases are TGTGCCAGCAGCCAAGAAAACGCAGGGGAAGCTTTCTTT.